This is a list of T cell receptor beta chains from one sample in a study of Graves' ophthalmopathy and Graves' hyperthyroidism. TCRdb reanalysed the multiplex PCR reads using MiXCR and keeps one entry per CDR3 protein. The data show just over 400,000 distinct CDR3 sequences, under 25% seen once. The sample consisted of peripheral blood. The receptor source for this set is a woman aged 18-30 years with stable Graves' hyperthyroidism. CDR3s include the opening cysteine and the closing phenylalanine or tryptophan. D genes are given only for firm matches. Clone size is shown for a subset of rows, as once, few, many or a class of expanded clone.

>TRBV2|-|-|TRBJ2-7
CASQGGHEQYF
TGTGCCAGCCAAGGCGGCCACGAGCAGTACTTC
>TRBV12-3/TRBV12-4|TRBD1|few|TRBJ1-5
CASSLQGINQPQHF
TGTGCCAGCAGCCTACAGGGGATAAATCAGCCCCAGCATTTT
>TRBV25-1|TRBD1|many|TRBJ1-2
CASGQGYGYTF
TGTGCCAGCGGACAGGGATATGGCTACACCTTC
>TRBV2|TRBD2|many|TRBJ2-7
CASSSWEGEQYF
TGTGCCAGCAGTTCGTGGGAGGGCGAGCAGTACTTC
>TRBV11-2|-|many|TRBJ1-1
CASSLDGWSEAFF
TGTGCCAGCAGCTTAGATGGGTGGAGTGAAGCTTTCTTT
>TRBV6-1|-|-|TRBJ2-7
CASRQTETYEQYF
TGTGCCAGCAGACAGACTGAAACCTACGAGCAGTACTTC
>TRBV3-1|-|many|TRBJ1-1
CASSQGYVGDPEAFF
TGTGCCAGCAGCCAAGGGTACGTAGGAGACCCTGAAGCTTTCTTT
>TRBV7-9|TRBD1|many|TRBJ2-7
CASSLGLRQGGNEQYF
TGTGCCAGCAGCTTAGGGCTCCGACAGGGGGGGAACGAGCAGTACTTC
>TRBV5-1|TRBD2|many|TRBJ2-5
CASSWGLTRQETQYF
TGCGCCAGCAGCTGGGGACTAACGAGACAAGAGACCCAGTACTTC
>TRBV24-1|-|few|TRBJ2-7
CATSSRAAHEQYF
TGTGCCACCAGTAGCAGGGCTGCCCACGAGCAGTACTTC
>TRBV12-3/TRBV12-4|TRBD2|many|TRBJ2-2
CASILTGRAGELFF
TGTGCCAGCATCCTGACTGGGAGGGCCGGGGAGCTGTTTTTT
>TRBV25-1|TRBD2|many|TRBJ2-4
CASSLTSGSENIQYF
TGTGCCAGCAGTTTGACTAGCGGGAGTGAAAACATTCAGTACTTC
>TRBV6-2/TRBV6-3|-|-|TRBJ1-5
CASRRPGNQPQHF
TGTGCCAGCAGGCGGCCTGGCAATCAGCCCCAGCATTTT
>TRBV11-2|TRBD1|-|TRBJ1-2
CASSATGQGNPDGYTF
TGTGCCAGCAGCGCCACAGGACAGGGCAATCCAGATGGCTACACCTTC
>TRBV20-1|TRBD1|many|TRBJ1-1
CSARQGDTEAFF
TGCAGTGCTAGACAGGGGGACACTGAAGCTTTCTTT
>TRBV28|-|-|TRBJ1-1
CASSLSTQTEAFF
TGTGCCAGCAGTTTGTCGACGCAAACTGAAGCTTTCTTT
>TRBV6-1|-|-|TRBJ2-7
CASSGISGAYEQYF
TGTGCCAGCAGTGGGATTAGCGGCGCCTACGAGCAGTACTTC
>TRBV29-1|-|few|TRBJ2-7
CSVGIVTGYEQYF
TGCAGCGTTGGAATAGTCACGGGCTACGAGCAGTACTTC
>TRBV13|-|many|TRBJ1-6
CASSYSRGVSDNSPLHF
TGTGCCAGCAGCTATTCAAGGGGAGTTAGTGATAATTCACCCCTCCACTTT
>TRBV6-1|-|few|TRBJ2-7
CASIGGEQYF
TGTGCCAGCATCGGGGGCGAGCAGTACTTC
>TRBV9|TRBD1|many|TRBJ1-2
CASSDMRDRVDGYTF
TGTGCCAGCAGCGACATGAGGGACAGGGTTGATGGCTACACCTTC
>TRBV29-1|-|many|TRBJ1-6
CSVDRGPNNSPLHF
TGCAGCGTTGATCGGGGGCCAAATAATTCACCCCTCCACTTT
>TRBV10-3|-|many|TRBJ1-1
CAISESPSPEAFF
TGTGCCATCAGTGAAAGCCCAAGCCCTGAAGCTTTCTTT
>TRBV6-1|-|few|TRBJ1-1
CASSPNSEAFF
TGTGCCAGCAGTCCTAACTCTGAAGCTTTCTTT
>TRBV28|TRBD1|few|TRBJ1-2
CASQPGGDYGYTF
TGTGCCAGCCAACCAGGGGGCGACTATGGCTACACCTTC
>TRBV20-1|-|many|TRBJ1-1
CSARWAMNTEAFF
TGCAGTGCTAGGTGGGCGATGAACACTGAAGCTTTCTTT
>TRBV30|-|many|TRBJ2-7
CAWRAGESYEQYF
TGTGCCTGGAGGGCAGGCGAATCCTACGAGCAGTACTTC
>TRBV12-3/TRBV12-4|-|many|TRBJ2-2
CASSSRGLVLGNTGELFF
TGTGCCAGCAGTTCCCGGGGACTCGTGTTGGGGAACACCGGGGAGCTGTTTTTT
>TRBV20-1|-|-|TRBJ1-1
CSARGIQGTEAFF
TGCAGTGCTAGAGGGATTCAGGGCACTGAAGCTTTCTTT
>TRBV6-2/TRBV6-3|TRBD1|many|TRBJ1-1
CASSYSGQGATEAFF
TGTGCCAGCAGTTACTCTGGGCAGGGGGCCACTGAAGCTTTCTTT
>TRBV11-3|-|-|TRBJ2-2
CASSAIANTGELFF
TGTGCCAGCAGCGCCATCGCGAACACCGGGGAGCTGTTTTTT
>TRBV29-1|TRBD1|many|TRBJ2-7
CSVEGTGPYEQYF
TGCAGCGTCGAGGGGACAGGGCCCTACGAGCAGTACTTC
>TRBV2|TRBD1|many|TRBJ2-7
CASSGQGSSYEQYF
TGTGCCAGCAGTGGACAGGGAAGCTCCTACGAGCAGTACTTC
>TRBV10-3|TRBD2|many|TRBJ2-5
CAISEGTSGSSGRGQYF
TGTGCCATCAGTGAAGGGACTAGCGGATCGTCGGGAAGAGGCCAGTACTTC
>TRBV28|-|many|TRBJ2-7
CASSPPRGIPYEQYF
TGTGCCAGCAGTCCCCCGCGCGGGATTCCCTACGAGCAGTACTTC
>TRBV12-3/TRBV12-4|TRBD2|many|TRBJ2-5
CASSFADLGGEAQYF
TGTGCCAGCAGTTTTGCGGACTTGGGAGGGGAGGCCCAGTACTTC
>TRBV2|-|-|TRBJ2-2
CASSALGPHTGELFF
TGTGCCAGCAGTGCGTTGGGACCCCACACCGGGGAGCTGTTTTTT
>TRBV29-1|-|-|TRBJ1-2
CSVPPSVANYGYTF
TGCAGCGTTCCCCCCTCGGTAGCTAACTATGGCTACACCTTC
>TRBV12-3/TRBV12-4|-|many|TRBJ1-1
CASTLHPASTEAFF
TGTGCCAGCACCCTTCACCCGGCTTCCACTGAAGCTTTCTTT
>TRBV7-9|-|many|TRBJ2-7
CASSQLSLVYEQYF
TGTGCCAGCAGCCAACTTAGTCTAGTCTACGAGCAGTACTTC
>TRBV28|-|many|TRBJ1-6
CASSLFGKPLHF
TGTGCCAGCAGTTTATTTGGCAAGCCCCTCCACTTT
>TRBV18|TRBD2|many|TRBJ2-5
CASSPPGLAQETQYF
TGTGCCAGCTCACCACCGGGACTAGCCCAAGAGACCCAGTACTTC
>TRBV6-2/TRBV6-3|-|many|TRBJ2-4
CASSYGPPRDIQYF
TGTGCCAGCAGTTACGGTCCCCCTCGGGACATTCAGTACTTC
>TRBV20-1|TRBD2|-|TRBJ2-7
CSATPERGGYEQYF
TGCAGTGCTACCCCAGAGCGGGGGGGATACGAGCAGTACTTC
>TRBV6-1|-|-|TRBJ2-7
CASSSVGRGSYEQYF
TGTGCCAGCAGCTCAGTAGGGCGAGGGTCCTACGAGCAGTACTTC
>TRBV12-3/TRBV12-4|-|-|TRBJ1-5
CASSPGYDQPQHF
TGTGCCAGCAGTCCAGGGTACGATCAGCCCCAGCATTTT
>TRBV4-1|TRBD2|many|TRBJ2-5
CASSRGLAGGRQETQYF
TGCGCCAGCAGCCGGGGACTAGCGGGAGGGAGGCAAGAGACCCAGTACTTC
>TRBV20-1|-|-|TRBJ1-1
CSASGGGPGNTEAFF
TGCAGTGCTAGTGGAGGGGGGCCAGGGAACACTGAAGCTTTCTTT
>TRBV4-1|TRBD1|-|TRBJ1-5
CASSDYRGDQPQHF
TGCGCCAGTTCTGACTACAGGGGGGATCAGCCCCAGCATTTT
>TRBV24-1|-|-|TRBJ1-1
CATSDLLRQAMNTEAFF
TGTGCCACCAGTGATTTGTTGCGACAGGCGATGAACACTGAAGCTTTCTTT
>TRBV2|TRBD1|many|TRBJ1-5
CASSKDRVNQPQHF
TGTGCCAGCAGTAAAGACAGGGTCAATCAGCCCCAGCATTTT
>TRBV6-2/TRBV6-3|-|few|TRBJ1-1
CASTHEGERDTEAFF
TGTGCCAGCACCCACGAAGGGGAGAGGGACACTGAAGCTTTCTTT
>TRBV7-2|-|many|TRBJ2-7
CASSLDRVSYEQYF
TGTGCCAGCAGCTTAGACAGGGTGTCCTACGAGCAGTACTTC
>TRBV20-1|-|-|TRBJ1-2
CSARVGPFRSYGYTF
TGCAGTGCTAGAGTCGGGCCCTTCAGGAGCTATGGCTACACCTTC
>TRBV6-5|-|few|TRBJ1-2
CASSYAWGSYGYTF
TGTGCCAGCAGTTACGCGTGGGGGTCCTATGGCTACACCTTC
>TRBV20-1|-|many|TRBJ1-3
CSARDGTRGNTIYF
TGCAGTGCTAGAGACGGGACACGTGGAAACACCATATATTTT
>TRBV24-1|-|many|TRBJ1-2
CATSDSATGPDGYTF
TGTGCCACCAGTGATTCAGCAACAGGCCCGGATGGCTACACCTTC
>TRBV30|-|few|TRBJ2-2
CACTRVPRTGELFF
TGTGCCTGTACAAGAGTTCCCCGCACCGGGGAGCTGTTTTTT